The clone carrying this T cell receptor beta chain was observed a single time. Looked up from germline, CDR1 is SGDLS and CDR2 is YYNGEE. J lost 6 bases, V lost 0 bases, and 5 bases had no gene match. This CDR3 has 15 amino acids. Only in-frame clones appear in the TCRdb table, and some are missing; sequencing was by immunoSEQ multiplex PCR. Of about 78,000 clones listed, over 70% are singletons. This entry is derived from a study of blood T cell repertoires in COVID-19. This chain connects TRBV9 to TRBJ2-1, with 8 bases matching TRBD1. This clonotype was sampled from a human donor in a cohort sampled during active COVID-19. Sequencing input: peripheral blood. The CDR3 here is CASSVVQGAGNEQFF. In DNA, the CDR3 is TGTGCCAGCAGCGTAGTGCAGGGGGCGGGCAATGAGCAGTTCTTC.